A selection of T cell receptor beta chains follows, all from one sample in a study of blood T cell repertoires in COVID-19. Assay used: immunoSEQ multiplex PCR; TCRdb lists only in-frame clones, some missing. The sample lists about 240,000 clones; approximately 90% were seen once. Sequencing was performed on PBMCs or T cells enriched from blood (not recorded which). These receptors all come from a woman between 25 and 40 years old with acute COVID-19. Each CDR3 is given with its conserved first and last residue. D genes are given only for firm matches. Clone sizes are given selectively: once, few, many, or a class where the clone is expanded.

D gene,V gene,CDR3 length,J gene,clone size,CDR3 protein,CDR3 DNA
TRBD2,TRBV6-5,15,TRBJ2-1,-,CASSLTSGVYNEQFF,TGTGCCAGCAGCCTGACTAGCGGGGTGTACAATGAGCAGTTCTTC
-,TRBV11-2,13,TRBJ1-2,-,CASSFQQDVGYTF,TGTGCCAGCAGCTTCCAACAGGACGTGGGCTACACCTTC
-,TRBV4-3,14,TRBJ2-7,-,CASSPRTESYEQYF,TGCGCCAGCAGCCCCCGGACTGAATCCTACGAGCAGTACTTC
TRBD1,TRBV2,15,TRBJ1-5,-,CASKTQGADDQPQHF,TGTGCCAGTAAAACCCAGGGGGCGGACGATCAGCCCCAGCATTTT
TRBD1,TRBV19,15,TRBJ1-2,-,CASSMGTGINYGYTF,TGTGCCAGTAGTATGGGGACAGGGATTAACTATGGCTACACCTTC
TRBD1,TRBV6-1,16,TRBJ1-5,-,CASSATGTGEAQPQHF,TGTGCCAGCAGTGCCACCGGGACAGGGGAGGCTCAGCCCCAGCATTTT
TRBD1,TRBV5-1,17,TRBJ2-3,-,CASSPAWDRGLTDTQYF,TGCGCCAGCAGCCCCGCTTGGGACAGGGGACTCACAGATACGCAGTATTTT
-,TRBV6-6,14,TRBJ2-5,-,CASSYSSGAETQYF,TGTGCCAGCAGTTACTCGTCAGGGGCAGAGACCCAGTACTTC
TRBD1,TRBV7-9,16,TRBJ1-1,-,CASSLGPQGAVTEAFF,TGTGCCAGCAGCTTAGGGCCTCAGGGGGCCGTCACTGAAGCTTTCTTT
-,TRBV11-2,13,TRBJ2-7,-,CASSLGAAIEQYF,TGTGCCAGCAGCTTAGGGGCAGCCATCGAGCAGTACTTC
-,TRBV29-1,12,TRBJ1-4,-,CSVTEGNEKLFF,TGCAGCGTTACGGAGGGGAATGAAAAACTGTTTTTT
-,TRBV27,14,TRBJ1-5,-,CASSVSVSNQPQHF,TGTGCCAGCAGTGTTTCGGTCAGCAATCAGCCCCAGCATTTT
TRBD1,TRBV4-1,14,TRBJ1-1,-,CASSQDRLNTEAFF,TGCGCCAGCAGCCAGGACAGGCTGAACACTGAAGCTTTCTTT
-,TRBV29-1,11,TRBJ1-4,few,CSVEVGGELFF,TGCAGCGTTGAAGTAGGGGGGGAACTGTTTTTT
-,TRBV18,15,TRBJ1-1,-,CASSPRQGASTEAFF,TGTGCCAGCTCACCCCGTCAAGGGGCGTCCACTGAAGCTTTCTTT
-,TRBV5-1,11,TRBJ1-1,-,CASSLDSEAFF,TGCGCCAGCAGCTTGGACAGTGAAGCTTTCTTT
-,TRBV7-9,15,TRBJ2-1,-,CASSLSQGSYNEQFF,TGTGCCAGCAGCTTAAGTCAGGGGTCCTACAATGAGCAGTTCTTC
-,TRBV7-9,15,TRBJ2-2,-,CASLRAMGLTGELFF,TGTGCCAGCCTCAGGGCAATGGGGTTAACCGGGGAGCTGTTTTTT
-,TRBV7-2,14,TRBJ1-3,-,CASSLALSGNTIYF,TGTGCCAGCAGCCTGGCTCTCTCTGGAAACACCATATATTTT
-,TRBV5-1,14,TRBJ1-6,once,CASSPGDGYSPLHF,TGCGCCAGCAGCCCAGGCGACGGTTACTCACCCCTCCACTTT
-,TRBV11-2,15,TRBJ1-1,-,CASSFGQSVDFEAFF,TGTGCCAGCAGCTTCGGACAGTCCGTGGACTTTGAAGCTTTCTTT
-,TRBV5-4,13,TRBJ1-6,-,CASSLGLEAPLHF,TGTGCCAGCAGCCTGGGCCTAGAAGCACCCCTCCACTTT
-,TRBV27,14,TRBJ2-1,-,CASAGHNSYNEQFF,TGTGCCAGCGCGGGGCACAACTCCTACAATGAGCAGTTCTTC
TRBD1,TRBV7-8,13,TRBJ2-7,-,CASRDRGHYEQYF,TGTGCCAGCCGGGACAGGGGGCATTACGAGCAGTACTTC
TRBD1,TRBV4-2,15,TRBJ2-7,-,CASSQEPGQGYEQYF,TGTGCCAGCAGCCAAGAGCCCGGACAGGGCTACGAGCAGTACTTC